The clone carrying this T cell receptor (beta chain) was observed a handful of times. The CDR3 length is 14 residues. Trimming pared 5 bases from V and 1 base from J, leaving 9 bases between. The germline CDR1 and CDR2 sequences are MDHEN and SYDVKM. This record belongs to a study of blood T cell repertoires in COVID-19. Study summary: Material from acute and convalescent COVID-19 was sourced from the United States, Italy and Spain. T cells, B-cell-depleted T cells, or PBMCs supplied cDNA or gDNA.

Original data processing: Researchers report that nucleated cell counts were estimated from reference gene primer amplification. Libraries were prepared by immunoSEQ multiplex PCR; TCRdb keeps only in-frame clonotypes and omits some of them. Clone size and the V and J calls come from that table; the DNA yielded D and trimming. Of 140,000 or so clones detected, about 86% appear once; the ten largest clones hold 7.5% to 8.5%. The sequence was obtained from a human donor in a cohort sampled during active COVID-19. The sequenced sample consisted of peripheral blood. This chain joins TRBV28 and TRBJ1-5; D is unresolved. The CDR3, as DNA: TGTGCCAGCAGTAAAATACAGAGCAATCAGCCCCAGCATTTT. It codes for CASSKIQSNQPQHF.